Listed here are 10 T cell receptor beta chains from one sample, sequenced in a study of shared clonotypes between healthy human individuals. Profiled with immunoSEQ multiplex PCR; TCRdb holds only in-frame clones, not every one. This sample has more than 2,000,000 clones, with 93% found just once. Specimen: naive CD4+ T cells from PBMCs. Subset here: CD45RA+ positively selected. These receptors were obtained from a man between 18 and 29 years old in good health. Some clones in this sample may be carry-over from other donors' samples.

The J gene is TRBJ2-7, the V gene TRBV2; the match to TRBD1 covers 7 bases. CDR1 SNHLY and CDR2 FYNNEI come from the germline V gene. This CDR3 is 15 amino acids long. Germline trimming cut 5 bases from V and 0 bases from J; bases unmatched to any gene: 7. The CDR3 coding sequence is TGTGCCAGCAGTCCGACAGGGACCTCCTCCTACGAGCAGTACTTC. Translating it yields CASSPTGTSSYEQYF.

CDR3 loop: CASSTSRETQYF. The CDR3 bases are TGTGCCAGCAGTACCAGTCGGGAGACCCAGTACTTC. This chain uses TRBV2 with TRBJ2-5; no clear D gene. Trimming left V 5 bases short and J 5 bases short, with 9 bases between. Germline-derived CDR1 and CDR2 are SNHLY and FYNNEI. The length of the CDR3 is 12 residues.

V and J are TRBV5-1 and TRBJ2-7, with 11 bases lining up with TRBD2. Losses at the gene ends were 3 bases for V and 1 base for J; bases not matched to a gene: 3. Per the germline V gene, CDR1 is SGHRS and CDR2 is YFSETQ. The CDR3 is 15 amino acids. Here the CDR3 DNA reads TGCGCCAGCAGCTCACTAGCGGGAGATTCCTACGAGCAGTACTTC. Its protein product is CASSSLAGDSYEQYF. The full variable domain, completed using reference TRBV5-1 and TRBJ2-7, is KAGVTQTPRYLIKTRGQQVTLSCSPISGHRSVSWYQQTPGQGLQFLFEYFSETQRNKGNFPGRFSGRQFSNSRSEMNVSTLELGDSALYLCASSSLAGDSYEQYFGPGTRLTVT.

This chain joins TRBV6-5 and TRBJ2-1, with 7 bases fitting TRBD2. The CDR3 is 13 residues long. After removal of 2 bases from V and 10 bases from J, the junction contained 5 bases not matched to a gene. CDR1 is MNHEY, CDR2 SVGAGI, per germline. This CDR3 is CASSYPGTIEQFF. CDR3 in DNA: TGTGCCAGCAGTTACCCCGGGACTATAGAGCAGTTCTTC.

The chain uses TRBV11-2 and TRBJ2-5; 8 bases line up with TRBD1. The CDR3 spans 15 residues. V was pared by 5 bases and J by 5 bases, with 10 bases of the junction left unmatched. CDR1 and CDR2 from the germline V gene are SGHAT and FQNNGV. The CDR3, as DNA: TGTGCCAGCAGCAACGGACAGGGACTTCTCGAGACCCAGTACTTC. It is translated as CASSNGQGLLETQYF.

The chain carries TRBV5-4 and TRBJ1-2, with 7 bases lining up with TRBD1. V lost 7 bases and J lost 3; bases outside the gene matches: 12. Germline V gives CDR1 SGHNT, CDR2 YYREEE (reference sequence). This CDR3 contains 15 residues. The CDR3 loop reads CASGKPQGSDYGYTF. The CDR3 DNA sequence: TGTGCCAGCGGAAAACCACAGGGGAGCGACTATGGCTACACCTTC.

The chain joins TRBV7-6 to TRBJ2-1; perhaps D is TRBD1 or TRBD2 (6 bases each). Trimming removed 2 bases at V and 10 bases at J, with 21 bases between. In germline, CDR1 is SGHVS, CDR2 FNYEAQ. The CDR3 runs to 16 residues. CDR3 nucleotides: TGTGCCAGCAGCTTACTCTCTTCAACCACGGGGGCGGAGCAGTTCTTC. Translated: CASSLLSSTTGAEQFF.

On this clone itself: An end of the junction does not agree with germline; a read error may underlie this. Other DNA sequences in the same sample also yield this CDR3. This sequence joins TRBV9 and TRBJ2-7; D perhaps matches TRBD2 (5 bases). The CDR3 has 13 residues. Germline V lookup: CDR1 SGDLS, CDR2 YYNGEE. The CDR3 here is CASSVGLAHEQYF. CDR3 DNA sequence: TGCGCCAGCAGCGTAGGGCTAGCTCACGAGCAGTACTTC.

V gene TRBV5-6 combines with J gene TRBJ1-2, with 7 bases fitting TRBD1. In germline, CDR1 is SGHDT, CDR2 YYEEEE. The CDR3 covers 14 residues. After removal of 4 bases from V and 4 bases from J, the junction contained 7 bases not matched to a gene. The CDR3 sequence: CASSLRGQSYGYTF. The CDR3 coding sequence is TGTGCCAGCAGCCTCAGGGGACAGAGCTATGGCTACACCTTC.

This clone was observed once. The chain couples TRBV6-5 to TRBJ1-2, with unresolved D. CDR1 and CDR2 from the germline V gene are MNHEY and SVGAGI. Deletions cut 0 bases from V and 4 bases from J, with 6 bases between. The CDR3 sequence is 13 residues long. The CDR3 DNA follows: TGTGCCAGCAGTTACTCCAGCCTCTATGGCTACACCTTC. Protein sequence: CASSYSSLYGYTF.